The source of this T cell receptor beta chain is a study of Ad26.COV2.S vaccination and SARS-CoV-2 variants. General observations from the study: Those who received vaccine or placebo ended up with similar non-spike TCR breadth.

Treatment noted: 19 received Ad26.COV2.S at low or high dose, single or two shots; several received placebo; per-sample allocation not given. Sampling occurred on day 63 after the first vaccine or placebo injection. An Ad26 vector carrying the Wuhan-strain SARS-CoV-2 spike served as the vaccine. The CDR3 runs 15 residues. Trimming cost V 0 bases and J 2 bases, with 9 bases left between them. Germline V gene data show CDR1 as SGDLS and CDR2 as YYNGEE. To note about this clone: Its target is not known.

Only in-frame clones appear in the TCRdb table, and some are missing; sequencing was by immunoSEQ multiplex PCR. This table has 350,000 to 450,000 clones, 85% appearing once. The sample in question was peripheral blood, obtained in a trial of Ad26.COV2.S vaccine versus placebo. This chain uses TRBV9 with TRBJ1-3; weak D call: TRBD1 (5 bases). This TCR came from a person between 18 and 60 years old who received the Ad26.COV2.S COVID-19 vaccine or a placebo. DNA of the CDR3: TGTGCCAGCAGCGTAGGGGGGAACGCTGGAAACACCATATATTTT. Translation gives CASSVGGNAGNTIYF.